This T cell receptor beta chain was recovered during a study of OX40 agonist ivuxolimab in advanced cancers. There are 16 residues in the CDR3. The ends were cut back, 0 bases at V and 6 bases at J, with 14 bases in the middle. Germline-derived CDR1 and CDR2 are MNHEY and SVGAGI. Sequenced by immunoSEQ multiplex PCR; TCRdb stores in-frame clones only, minus some. The sample yields around 34,000 clones, over 85% seen once. Here the sequenced sample was CD4+ or CD8+ T cells sorted from blood, taken in a trial of the OX40 agonist ivuxolimab. The chain combines TRBV6-5 with TRBJ2-2, with D perhaps matching TRBD1 or TRBD2 (6 bases each). The receptor was derived from an adult with an advanced solid tumor such as melanoma, head and neck, liver or kidney cancer. The CDR3 protein is CASSYSEGGPAGELFF. CDR3 sequence (DNA): TGTGCCAGCAGTTACTCTGAGGGGGGTCCGGCCGGGGAGCTGTTTTTT.